A selection of T cell receptor beta chains follows, all from one sample in a study of CD8 T cells in ankylosing spondylitis. TCRdb reprocessed the 5' RACE reads with MiXCR, giving one entry per CDR3 protein. The sample has a few hundred thousand distinct CDR3 sequences, roughly 8% seen once. Sequencing was done on a sample of blood, either unsorted or a sorted T cell fraction (not recorded which). All receptors come from a male donor with ankylosing spondylitis. CDR3s leave out the opening cysteine and the closing phenylalanine or tryptophan.

>TRBJ2-3|TRBV27
ASGSSLDTQY
>TRBJ2-5|TRBV5-1
ASSLVFGTGKVQETQY
>TRBJ1-3|TRBV5-1
ASSLAGRMNAGNTIY
>TRBJ2-1|TRBV19
ASSIDPAGVYNEQF
>TRBJ2-7|TRBV27
ASRGLAGGTGSYEQY
>TRBJ1-4|TRBV29-1
SVAAGANEKLF
>TRBJ1-5|TRBV7-2
ASSLALGDWGNQPQH
>TRBJ2-3|TRBV11-2
ASSNYRDTDTQY
>TRBJ2-2|TRBV4-3
ASSQEGTPAINPGELF
>TRBJ1-2|TRBV27
ASSLSFGGRYGYT
>TRBJ1-6|TRBV6-5
ASSYSSGRINSPLH
>TRBJ1-1|TRBV3-1
ASSPDRGLGASTEAF
>TRBJ2-1|TRBV6-5
ASSYSLGTPYNEQF
>TRBJ2-1|TRBV7-7
ASSLGGSVGNEQF
>TRBJ2-1|TRBV3-1
ASSQDPSGGGARNEQF
>TRBJ2-1|TRBV6-5
ASSYNRGSYNEQF
>TRBJ2-1|TRBV19
ASQGGMEQF
>TRBJ2-1|TRBV7-9
ASSTGTGDYNEQF
>TRBJ2-1|TRBV12-3/TRBV12-4
ASRRQELRNEQF
>TRBJ2-1|TRBV6-4
ASSPTSGRAYNEQF
>TRBJ2-1|TRBV20-1
SARSWDAVAYNEQF
>TRBJ2-7|TRBV20-1
SASEGRVRSYEQY
>TRBJ1-4|TRBV29-1
SVETATNEKLF
>TRBJ2-1|TRBV29-1
SVEGRPYNEQF
>TRBJ2-5|TRBV10-3
AIRSGREETQY